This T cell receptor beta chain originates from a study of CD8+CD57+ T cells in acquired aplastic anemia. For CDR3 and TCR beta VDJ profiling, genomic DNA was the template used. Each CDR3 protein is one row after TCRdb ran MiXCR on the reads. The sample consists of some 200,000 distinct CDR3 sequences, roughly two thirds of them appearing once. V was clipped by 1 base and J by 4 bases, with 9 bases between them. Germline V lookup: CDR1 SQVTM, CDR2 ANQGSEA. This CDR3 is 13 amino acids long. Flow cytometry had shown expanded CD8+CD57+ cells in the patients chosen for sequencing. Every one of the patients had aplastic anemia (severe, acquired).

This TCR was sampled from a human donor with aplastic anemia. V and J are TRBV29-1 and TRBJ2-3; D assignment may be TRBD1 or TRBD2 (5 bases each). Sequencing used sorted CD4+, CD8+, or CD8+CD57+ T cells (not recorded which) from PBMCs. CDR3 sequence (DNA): TGCAGCGTTGAAGCTGGGGGTCCAGATACGCAGTATTTT. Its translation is CSVEAGGPDTQYF.